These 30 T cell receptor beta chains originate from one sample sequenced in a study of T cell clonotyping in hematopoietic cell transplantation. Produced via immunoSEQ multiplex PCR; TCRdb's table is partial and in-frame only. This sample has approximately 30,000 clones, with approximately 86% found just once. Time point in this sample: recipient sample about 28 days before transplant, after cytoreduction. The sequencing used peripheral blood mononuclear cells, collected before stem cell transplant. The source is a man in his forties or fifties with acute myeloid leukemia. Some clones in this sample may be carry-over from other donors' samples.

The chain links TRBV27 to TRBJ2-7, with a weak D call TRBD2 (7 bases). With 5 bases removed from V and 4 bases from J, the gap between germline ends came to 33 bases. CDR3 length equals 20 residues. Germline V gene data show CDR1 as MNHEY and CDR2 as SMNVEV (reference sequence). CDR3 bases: TGTGCCAGCAGTCCGGGGGGCCGACTAGGTCTTCCCCCCGTGGCATACGAGCAGTACTTC. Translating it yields CASSPGGRLGLPPVAYEQYF.

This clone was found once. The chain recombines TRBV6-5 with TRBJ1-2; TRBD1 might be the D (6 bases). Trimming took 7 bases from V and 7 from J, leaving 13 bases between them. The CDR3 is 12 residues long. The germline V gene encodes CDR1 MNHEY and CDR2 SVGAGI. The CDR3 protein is CASTETGSGYTF. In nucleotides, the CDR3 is TGTGCCAGCACCGAAACAGGGTCTGGCTACACCTTC.

The CDR3 bases are TGTGCCAGCAGCTTGAGACTCTCCCCTGGAAGCATTCAGTACTTC. Amino acid sequence: CASSLRLSPGSIQYF. The genes are TRBV5-6 and TRBJ2-4, with unresolved D. CDR3 length equals 15 residues. V was shortened by 1 base and J by 9 bases, with 17 bases between the two germline ends. Germline assignment: CDR1 SGHDT and CDR2 YYEEEE.

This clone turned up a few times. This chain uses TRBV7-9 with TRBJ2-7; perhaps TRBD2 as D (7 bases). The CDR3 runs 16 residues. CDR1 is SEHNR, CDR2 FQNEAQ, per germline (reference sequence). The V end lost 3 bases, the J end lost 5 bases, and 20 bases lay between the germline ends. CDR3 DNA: TGTGCCAGCAGCTTCCCCACAGGGAGGGTCGGCAACGAGCAGTACTTC. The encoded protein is CASSFPTGRVGNEQYF.

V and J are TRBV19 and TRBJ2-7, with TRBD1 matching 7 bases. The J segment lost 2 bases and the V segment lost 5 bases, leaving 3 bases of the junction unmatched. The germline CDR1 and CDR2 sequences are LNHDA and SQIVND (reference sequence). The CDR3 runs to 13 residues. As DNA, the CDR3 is TGTGCCAGTAGTCTGACAGGGACCTACGAGCAGTACTTC. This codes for CASSLTGTYEQYF.

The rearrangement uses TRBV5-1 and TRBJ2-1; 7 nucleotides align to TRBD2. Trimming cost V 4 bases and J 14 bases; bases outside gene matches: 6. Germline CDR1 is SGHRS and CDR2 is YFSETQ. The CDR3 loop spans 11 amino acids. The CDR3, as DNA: TGCGCCAGCAGCAGCGGGAAGGTTAAGTTCTTC. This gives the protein CASSSGKVKFF.

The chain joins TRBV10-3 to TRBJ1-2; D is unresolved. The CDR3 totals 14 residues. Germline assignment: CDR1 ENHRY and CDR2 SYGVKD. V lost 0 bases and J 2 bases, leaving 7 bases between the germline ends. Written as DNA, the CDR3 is TGTGCCATCAGTGAGTCCCCTGAAAACTATGGCTACACCTTC. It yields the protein CAISESPENYGYTF.

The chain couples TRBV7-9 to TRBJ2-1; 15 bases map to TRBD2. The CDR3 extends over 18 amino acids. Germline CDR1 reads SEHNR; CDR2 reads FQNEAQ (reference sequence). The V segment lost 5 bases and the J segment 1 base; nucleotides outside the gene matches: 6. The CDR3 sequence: CASSLGLAGGGSYNEQFF. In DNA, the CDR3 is TGTGCCAGCAGCCTAGGACTAGCGGGAGGGGGTTCCTACAATGAGCAGTTCTTC.

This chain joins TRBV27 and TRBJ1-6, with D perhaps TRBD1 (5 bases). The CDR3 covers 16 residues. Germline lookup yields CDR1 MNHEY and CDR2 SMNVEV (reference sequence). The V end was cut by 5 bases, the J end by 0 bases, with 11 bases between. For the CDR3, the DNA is TGTGCCAGCAGTGTCTCAGGGAGCTCCTATAATTCACCCCTCCACTTT. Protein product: CASSVSGSSYNSPLHF.

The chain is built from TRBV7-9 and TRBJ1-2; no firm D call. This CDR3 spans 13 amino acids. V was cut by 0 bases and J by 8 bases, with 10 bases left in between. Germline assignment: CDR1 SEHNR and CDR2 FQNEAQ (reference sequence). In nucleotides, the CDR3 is TGTGCCAGCAGCTTAGCGGCGGGAGGAGGCTACACCTTC. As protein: CASSLAAGGGYTF.

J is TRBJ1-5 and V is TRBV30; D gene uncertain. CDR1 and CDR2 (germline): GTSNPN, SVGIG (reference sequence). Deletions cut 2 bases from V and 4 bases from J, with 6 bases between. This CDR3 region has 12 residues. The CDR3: CAWSTGNQPQHF. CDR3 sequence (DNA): TGTGCCTGGAGTACCGGAAATCAGCCCCAGCATTTT.

The CDR3 here is CASRDPQGVEAFF. In DNA, the CDR3 is TGTGCCAGCAGAGATCCACAGGGGGTTGAAGCTTTCTTT. The chain uses TRBV25-1 and TRBJ1-1; 8 nucleotides align to TRBD1. The CDR3 spans 13 residues. V was pared by 6 bases and J by 7 bases, with 7 bases of the junction left unmatched. Germline values: CDR1 MGHDK, CDR2 SYGVNS.

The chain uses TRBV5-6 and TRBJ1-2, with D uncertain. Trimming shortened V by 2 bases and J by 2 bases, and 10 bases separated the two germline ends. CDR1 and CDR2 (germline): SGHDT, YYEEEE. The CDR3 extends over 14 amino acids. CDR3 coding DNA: TGTGCCAGCAGCTTTGGAGCCGAAAACTATGGCTACACCTTC. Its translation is CASSFGAENYGYTF.

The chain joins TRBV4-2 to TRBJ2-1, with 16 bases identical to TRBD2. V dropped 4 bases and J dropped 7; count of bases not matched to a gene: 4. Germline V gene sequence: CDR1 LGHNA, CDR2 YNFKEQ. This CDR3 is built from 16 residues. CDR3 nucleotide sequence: TGTGCCAGCAGCCGGGGGACTAGCGGGAGGGGGAATGAGCAGTTCTTC. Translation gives CASSRGTSGRGNEQFF.

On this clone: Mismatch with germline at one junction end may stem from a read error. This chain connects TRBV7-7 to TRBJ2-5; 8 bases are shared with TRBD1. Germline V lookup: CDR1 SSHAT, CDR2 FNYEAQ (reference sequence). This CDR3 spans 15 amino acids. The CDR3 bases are TGTGCTAGCAGCTTAGTGGCAGGGGGCCGGGAGACCCAGTACTTC. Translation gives CASSLVAGGRETQYF.

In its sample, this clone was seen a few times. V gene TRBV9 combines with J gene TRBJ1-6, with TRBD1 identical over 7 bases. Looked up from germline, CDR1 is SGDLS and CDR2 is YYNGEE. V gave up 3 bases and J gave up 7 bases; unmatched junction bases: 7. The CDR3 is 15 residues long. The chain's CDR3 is CASSAETGMNSPLHF. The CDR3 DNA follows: TGTGCCAGCAGCGCGGAGACAGGGATGAATTCACCCCTCCACTTT.

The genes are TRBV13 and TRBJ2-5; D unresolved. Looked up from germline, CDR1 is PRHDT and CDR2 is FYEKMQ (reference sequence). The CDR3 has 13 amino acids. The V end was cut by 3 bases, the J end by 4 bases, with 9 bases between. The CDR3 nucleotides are TGTGCCAGCAGCTTTCCCCGAGGAGAGACCCAGTACTTC. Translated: CASSFPRGETQYF.

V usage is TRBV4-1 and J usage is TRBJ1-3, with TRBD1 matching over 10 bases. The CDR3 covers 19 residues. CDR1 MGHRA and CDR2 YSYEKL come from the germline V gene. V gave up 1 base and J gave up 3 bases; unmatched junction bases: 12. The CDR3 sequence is CASSQALTRQGAGGNTIYF. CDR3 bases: TGCGCCAGCAGCCAAGCATTAACGAGACAGGGGGCTGGTGGAAACACCATATATTTT.

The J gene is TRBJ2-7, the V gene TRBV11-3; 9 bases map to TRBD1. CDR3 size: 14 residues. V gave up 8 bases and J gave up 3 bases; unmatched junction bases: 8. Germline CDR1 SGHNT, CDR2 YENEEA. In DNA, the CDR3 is TGTGCCAGCGGGCAGGGACAGGGAAACTACGAGCAGTACTTC. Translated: CASGQGQGNYEQYF.

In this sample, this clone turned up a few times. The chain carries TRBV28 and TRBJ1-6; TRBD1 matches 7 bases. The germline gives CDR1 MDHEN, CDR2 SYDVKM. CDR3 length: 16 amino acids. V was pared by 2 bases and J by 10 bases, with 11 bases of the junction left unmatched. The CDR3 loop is CASSLALGTVSSPLHF. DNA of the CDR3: TGTGCCAGCAGTTTAGCCCTCGGGACAGTATCCTCACCCCTCCACTTT.

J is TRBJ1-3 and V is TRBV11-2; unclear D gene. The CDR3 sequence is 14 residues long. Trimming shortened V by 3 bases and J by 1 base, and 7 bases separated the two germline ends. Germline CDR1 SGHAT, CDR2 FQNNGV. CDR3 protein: CASSLGRSGNTIYF. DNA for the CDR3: TGTGCCAGCAGCTTGGGCCGGTCTGGAAACACCATATATTTT.

The DNA of the CDR3 is TGTGCCAGCACCAGGATTAAGGGGGCCCCAGATACGCAGTATTTT. This sequence encodes CASTRIKGAPDTQYF. This sequence joins TRBV11-2 and TRBJ2-3; 7 positions match TRBD1. The germline V gene encodes CDR1 SGHAT and CDR2 FQNNGV. Trimming cost V 7 bases and J 4 bases; bases outside gene matches: 11. This CDR3 has 15 residues.

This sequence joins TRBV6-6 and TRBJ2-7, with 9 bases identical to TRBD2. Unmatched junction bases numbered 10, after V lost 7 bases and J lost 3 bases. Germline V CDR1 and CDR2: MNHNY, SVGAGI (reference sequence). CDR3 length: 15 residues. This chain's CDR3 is CASTTPSGVGYEQYF. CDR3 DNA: TGTGCCAGCACCACACCTAGCGGGGTGGGCTACGAGCAGTACTTC.

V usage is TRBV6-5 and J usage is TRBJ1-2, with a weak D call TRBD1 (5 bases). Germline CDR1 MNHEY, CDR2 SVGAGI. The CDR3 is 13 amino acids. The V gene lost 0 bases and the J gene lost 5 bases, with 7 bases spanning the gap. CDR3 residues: CASSYSQGYGYTF. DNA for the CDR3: TGTGCCAGCAGTTACTCCCAGGGTTATGGCTACACCTTC.

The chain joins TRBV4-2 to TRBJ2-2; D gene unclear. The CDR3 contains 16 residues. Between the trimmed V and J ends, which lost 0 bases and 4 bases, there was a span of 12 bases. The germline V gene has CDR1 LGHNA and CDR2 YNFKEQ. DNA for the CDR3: TGTGCCAGCAGCCAAGAATTTAGGGCAGCCACCGGGGAGCTGTTTTTT. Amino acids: CASSQEFRAATGELFF.

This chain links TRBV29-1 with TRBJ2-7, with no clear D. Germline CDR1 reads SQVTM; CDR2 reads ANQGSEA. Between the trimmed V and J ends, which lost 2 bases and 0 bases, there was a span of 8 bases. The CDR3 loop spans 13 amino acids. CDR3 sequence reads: CSVEPPDSYEQYF. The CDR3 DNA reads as TGCAGCGTTGAACCCCCAGACTCCTACGAGCAGTACTTC.

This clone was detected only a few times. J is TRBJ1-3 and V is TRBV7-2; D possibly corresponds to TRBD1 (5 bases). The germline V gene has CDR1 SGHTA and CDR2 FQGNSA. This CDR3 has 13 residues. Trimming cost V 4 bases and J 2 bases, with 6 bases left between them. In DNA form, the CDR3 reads TGTGCCAGCAGCTCAGGGACTGGAAACACCATATATTTT. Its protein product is CASSSGTGNTIYF.

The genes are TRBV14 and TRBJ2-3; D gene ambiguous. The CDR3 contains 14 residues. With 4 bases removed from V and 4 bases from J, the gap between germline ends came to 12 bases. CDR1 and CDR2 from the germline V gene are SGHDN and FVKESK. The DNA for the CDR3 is TGTGCCAGCAGCCCCTTAGGCGCGGCAGATACGCAGTATTTT. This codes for CASSPLGAADTQYF. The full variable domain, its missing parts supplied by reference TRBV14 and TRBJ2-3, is EAGVTQFPSHSVIEKGQTVTLRCDPISGHDNLYWYRRVMGKEIKFLLHFVKESKQDESGMPNNRFLAERTGGTYSTLKVQPAELEDSGVYFCASSPLGAADTQYFGPGTRLTVL.

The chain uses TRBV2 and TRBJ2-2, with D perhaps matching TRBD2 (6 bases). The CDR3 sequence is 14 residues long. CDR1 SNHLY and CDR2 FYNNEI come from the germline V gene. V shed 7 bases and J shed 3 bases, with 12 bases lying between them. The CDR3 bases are TGTGCCAGCATGGAGGGCGGCTACACCGGGGAGCTGTTTTTT. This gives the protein CASMEGGYTGELFF.

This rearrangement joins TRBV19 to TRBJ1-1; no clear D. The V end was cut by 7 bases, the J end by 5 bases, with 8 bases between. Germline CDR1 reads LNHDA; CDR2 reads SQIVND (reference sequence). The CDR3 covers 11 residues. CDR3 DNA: TGTGCCAGTACTTGGAGTACTGAAGCTTTCTTT. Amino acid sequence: CASTWSTEAFF.